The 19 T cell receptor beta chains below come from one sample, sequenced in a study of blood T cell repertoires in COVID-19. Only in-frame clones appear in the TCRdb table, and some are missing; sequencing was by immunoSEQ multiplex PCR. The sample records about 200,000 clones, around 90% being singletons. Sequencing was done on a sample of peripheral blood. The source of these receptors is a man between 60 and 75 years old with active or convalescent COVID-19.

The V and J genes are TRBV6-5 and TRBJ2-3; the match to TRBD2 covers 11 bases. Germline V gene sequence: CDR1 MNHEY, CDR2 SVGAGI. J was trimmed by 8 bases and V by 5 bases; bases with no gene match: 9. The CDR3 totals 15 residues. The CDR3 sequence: CASSRLAGHPGTQYF. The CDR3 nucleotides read TGTGCCAGCAGTCGACTAGCGGGGCATCCTGGTACGCAGTATTTT.

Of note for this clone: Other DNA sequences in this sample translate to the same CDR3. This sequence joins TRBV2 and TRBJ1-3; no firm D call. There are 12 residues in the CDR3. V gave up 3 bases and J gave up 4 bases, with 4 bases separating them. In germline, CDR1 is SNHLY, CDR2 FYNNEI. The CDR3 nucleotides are TGTGCCAGCAGTGACCGGGGAAACACCATATATTTT. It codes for CASSDRGNTIYF.

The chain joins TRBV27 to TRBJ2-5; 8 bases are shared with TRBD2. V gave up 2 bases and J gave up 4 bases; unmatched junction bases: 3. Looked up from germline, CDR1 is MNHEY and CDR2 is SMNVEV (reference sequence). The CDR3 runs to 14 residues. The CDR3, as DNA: TGTGCCAGCAGTTTACGGGGGGGGAGAGAGACCCAGTACTTC. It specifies CASSLRGGRETQYF.

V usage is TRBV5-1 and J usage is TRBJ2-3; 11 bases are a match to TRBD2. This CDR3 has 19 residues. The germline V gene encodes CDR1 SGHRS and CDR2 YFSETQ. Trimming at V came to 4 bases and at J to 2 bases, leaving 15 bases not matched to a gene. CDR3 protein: CASSGRASSGGTLTDTQYF. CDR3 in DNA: TGCGCCAGCAGCGGGCGCGCGTCTAGCGGGGGGACCCTCACAGATACGCAGTATTTT.

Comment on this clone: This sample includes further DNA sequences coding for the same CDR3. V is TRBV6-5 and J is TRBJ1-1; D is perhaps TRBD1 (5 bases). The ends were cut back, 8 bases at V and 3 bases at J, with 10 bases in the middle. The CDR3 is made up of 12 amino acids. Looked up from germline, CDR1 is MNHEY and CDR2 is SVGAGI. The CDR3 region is CASSQGYTEAFF. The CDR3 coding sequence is TGTGCCAGCTCCCAGGGATACACTGAAGCTTTCTTT.

The CDR3 protein is CASSLLVGGRPGALHF. CDR3 in DNA: TGTGCCAGCAGCTTGCTCGTGGGGGGGCGCCCTGGGGCCCTCCACTTT. This chain links TRBV5-4 with TRBJ1-6; D possibly corresponds to TRBD1 (6 bases). The germline V and J ends were trimmed by 1 base and 14 bases, with 22 bases remaining between them. This CDR3 has 16 amino acids. The germline gives CDR1 SGHNT, CDR2 YYREEE (reference sequence).

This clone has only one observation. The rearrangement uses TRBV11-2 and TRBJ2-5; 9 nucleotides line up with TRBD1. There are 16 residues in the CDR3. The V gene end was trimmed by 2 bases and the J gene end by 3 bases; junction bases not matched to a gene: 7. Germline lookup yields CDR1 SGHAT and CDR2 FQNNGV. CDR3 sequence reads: CASSLPRDRVKETQYF. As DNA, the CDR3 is TGTGCCAGCAGCTTACCCCGGGACAGGGTGAAAGAGACCCAGTACTTC.

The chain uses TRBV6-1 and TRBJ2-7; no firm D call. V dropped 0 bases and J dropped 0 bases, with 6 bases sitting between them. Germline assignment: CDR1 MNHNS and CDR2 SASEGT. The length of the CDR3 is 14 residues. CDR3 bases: TGTGCCAGCAGTGAAGCCCGAGGCTCCTACGAGCAGTACTTC. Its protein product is CASSEARGSYEQYF.

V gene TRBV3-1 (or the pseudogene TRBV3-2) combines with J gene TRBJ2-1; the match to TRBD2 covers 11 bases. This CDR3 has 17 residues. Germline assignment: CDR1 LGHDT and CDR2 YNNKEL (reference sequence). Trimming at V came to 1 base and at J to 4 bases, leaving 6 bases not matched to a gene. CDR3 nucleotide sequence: TGTGCCAGCAGCCAAGGTATAGCGGGGGGGCCATACAATGAGCAGTTCTTC. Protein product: CASSQGIAGGPYNEQFF.

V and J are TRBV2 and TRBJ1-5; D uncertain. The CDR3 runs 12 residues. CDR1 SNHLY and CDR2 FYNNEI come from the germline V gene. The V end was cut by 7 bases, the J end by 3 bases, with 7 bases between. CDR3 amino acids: CASNPVNQPQHF. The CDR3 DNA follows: TGTGCCAGCAATCCAGTCAATCAGCCCCAGCATTTT.

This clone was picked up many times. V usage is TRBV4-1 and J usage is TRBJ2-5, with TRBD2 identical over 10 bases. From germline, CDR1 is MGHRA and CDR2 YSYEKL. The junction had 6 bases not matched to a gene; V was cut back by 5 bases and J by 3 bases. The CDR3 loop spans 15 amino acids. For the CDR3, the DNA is TGCGCCAGCAGCTTTAGCGGGGGGCTGAAAGAGACCCAGTACTTC. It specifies CASSFSGGLKETQYF.

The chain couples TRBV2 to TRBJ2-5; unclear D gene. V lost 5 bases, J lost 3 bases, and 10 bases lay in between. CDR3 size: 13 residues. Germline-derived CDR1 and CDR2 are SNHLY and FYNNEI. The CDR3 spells CASSPVREETQYF. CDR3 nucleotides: TGTGCCAGCAGTCCCGTCCGGGAAGAGACCCAGTACTTC.

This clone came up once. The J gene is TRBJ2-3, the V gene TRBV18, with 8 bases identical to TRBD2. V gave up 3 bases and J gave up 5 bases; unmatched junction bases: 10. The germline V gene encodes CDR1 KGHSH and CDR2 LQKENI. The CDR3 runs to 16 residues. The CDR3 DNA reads TGTGCCAGCTCACCGACCCCCTCGGGGGGGCGAGATACGCAGTATTTT. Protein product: CASSPTPSGGRDTQYF.

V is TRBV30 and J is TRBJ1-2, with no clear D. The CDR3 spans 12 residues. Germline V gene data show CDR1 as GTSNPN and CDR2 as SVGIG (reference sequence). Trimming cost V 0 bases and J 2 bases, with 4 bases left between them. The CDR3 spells CAWSVVNYGYTF. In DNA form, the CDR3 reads TGTGCCTGGAGTGTCGTAAACTATGGCTACACCTTC.

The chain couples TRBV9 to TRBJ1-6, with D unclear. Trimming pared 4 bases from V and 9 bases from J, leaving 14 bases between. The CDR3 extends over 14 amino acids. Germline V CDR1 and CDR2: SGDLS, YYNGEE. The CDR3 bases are TGTGCCAGCAGCCCCAATGGGCAGACTTCACCCCTCCACTTT. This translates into CASSPNGQTSPLHF.

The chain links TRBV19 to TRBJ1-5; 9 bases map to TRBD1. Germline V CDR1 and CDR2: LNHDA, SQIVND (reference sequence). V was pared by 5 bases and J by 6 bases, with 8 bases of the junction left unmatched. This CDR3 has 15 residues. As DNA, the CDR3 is TGTGCCAGTAGTTTGTCCCGGGACAGGGTTCAGCCCCAGCATTTT. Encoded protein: CASSLSRDRVQPQHF. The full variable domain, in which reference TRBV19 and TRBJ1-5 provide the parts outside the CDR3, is DGGITQSPKYLFRKEGQNVTLSCEQNLNHDAMYWYRQDPGQGLRLIYYSQIVNDFQKGDIAEGYSVSREKKESFPLTVTSAQKNPTAFYLCASSLSRDRVQPQHFGDGTRLSIL.

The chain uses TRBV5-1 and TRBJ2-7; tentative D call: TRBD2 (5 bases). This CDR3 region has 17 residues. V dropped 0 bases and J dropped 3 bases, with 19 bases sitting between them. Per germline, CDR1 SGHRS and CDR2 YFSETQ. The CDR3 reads CASSLGPRVGQHYEQYF. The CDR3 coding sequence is TGCGCCAGCAGCTTGGGGCCGCGGGTAGGCCAGCACTACGAGCAGTACTTC.

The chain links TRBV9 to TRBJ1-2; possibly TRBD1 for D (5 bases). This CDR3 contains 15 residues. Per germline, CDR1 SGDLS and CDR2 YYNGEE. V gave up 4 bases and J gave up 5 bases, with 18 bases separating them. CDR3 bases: TGTGCCAGCAGCCCAACGGCGGGGGTACGATATGGCTACACCTTC. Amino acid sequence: CASSPTAGVRYGYTF.

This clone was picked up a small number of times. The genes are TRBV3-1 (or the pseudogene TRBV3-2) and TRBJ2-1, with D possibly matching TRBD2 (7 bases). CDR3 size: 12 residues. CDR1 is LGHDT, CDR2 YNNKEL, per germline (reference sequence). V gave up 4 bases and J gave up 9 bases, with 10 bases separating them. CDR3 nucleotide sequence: TGTGCCAGCAGCCCGGGGGGCCGTGAGCAGTTCTTC. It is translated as CASSPGGREQFF.